This passage covers 21 T cell receptor beta chains from one sample sequenced in a study of shared clonotypes between healthy human individuals. Assay used: immunoSEQ multiplex PCR; TCRdb lists only in-frame clones, some missing. The sample includes more than 2 million clones, 95% of them seen just once. What was sequenced was naive CD4+ T cells sorted from blood. Subset here: CD45RA+ positively selected. These receptors originate from a man in his late teens or twenties in good health.

This chain links TRBV9 with TRBJ2-3, with 13 bases lining up with TRBD2. V lost 4 bases to trimming and J lost 3 bases; unmatched junction nucleotides: 11. The CDR3 length is 18 residues. Germline CDR1 and CDR2: SGDLS and YYNGEE. The CDR3 DNA sequence: TGTGCCAGCAGCACCTCCACCCGGACTAGCGGGAGAACAGATACGCAGTATTTT. It yields the protein CASSTSTRTSGRTDTQYF.

The rearrangement links TRBV10-3 to TRBJ2-5; TRBD2 matches at 11 bases. The CDR3 has 15 amino acids. The V segment lost 6 bases and the J segment 1 base; nucleotides outside the gene matches: 4. Germline CDR1 reads ENHRY; CDR2 reads SYGVKD. The CDR3 here is CAIRPSGGLQETQYF. The CDR3 DNA sequence: TGTGCCATCAGGCCTAGCGGGGGGCTCCAAGAGACCCAGTACTTC.

The J gene is TRBJ1-6, the V gene TRBV6-6; a possible D gene is TRBD1 (6 bases). In germline, CDR1 is MNHNY, CDR2 SVGAGI (reference sequence). The germline V and J ends were trimmed by 0 bases and 7 bases, with 13 bases remaining between them. This CDR3 is 16 amino acids long. The chain's CDR3 is CASSYSQGSQNSPLHF. CDR3 in DNA: TGTGCCAGCAGTTACTCACAGGGTTCACAAAATTCACCCCTCCACTTT.

This chain links TRBV11-2 with TRBJ1-3; no firm D call. The CDR3 is 14 residues long. CDR1 and CDR2 (germline): SGHAT, FQNNGV. The V end was cut by 0 bases, the J end by 3 bases, with 6 bases between. As DNA, the CDR3 is TGTGCCAGCAGCTTAGATATAATTGGAAACACCATATATTTT. Translation: CASSLDIIGNTIYF.

This clone was recorded once. The rearrangement links TRBV19 to TRBJ1-2, with D unclear. The CDR3 spans 13 residues. Germline V gene data show CDR1 as LNHDA and CDR2 as SQIVND (reference sequence). Trimming left V 7 bases short and J 7 bases short, with 16 bases between. The CDR3 sequence: CASKEGGLFGYTF. The CDR3 coding sequence is TGTGCCAGTAAAGAAGGCGGCTTGTTTGGCTACACCTTC. Based on the CDR3 plus reference TRBV19 and TRBJ1-2, the full variable domain is DGGITQSPKYLFRKEGQNVTLSCEQNLNHDAMYWYRQDPGQGLRLIYYSQIVNDFQKGDIAEGYSVSREKKESFPLTVTSAQKNPTAFYLCASKEGGLFGYTFGSGTRLTVV.

A single count supports this clone. This chain joins TRBV4-1 and TRBJ2-7; D is perhaps TRBD1 or TRBD2 (5 bases each). The V end was cut by 7 bases, the J end by 3 bases, with 13 bases between. There are 13 residues in the CDR3. The germline V gene encodes CDR1 MGHRA and CDR2 YSYEKL. The CDR3 sequence: CASTRLRGYEQYF. In nucleotides, the CDR3 is TGCGCCAGCACCCGTTTGAGGGGCTACGAGCAGTACTTC.

This clone has a single count. The gene calls are TRBV28 and TRBJ1-3; no firm D call. Per germline, CDR1 MDHEN and CDR2 SYDVKM. This CDR3 region has 15 residues. Trimming left V 3 bases short and J 0 bases short, with 9 bases between. Written as DNA, the CDR3 is TGTGCCAGCAGTTTTCGGCGGGTCTCTGGAAACACCATATATTTT. Translating it yields CASSFRRVSGNTIYF.

The genes are TRBV5-4 and TRBJ2-7; D uncertain. The V and J ends lost 1 base and 7 bases respectively, with 6 bases between them. Germline CDR1 reads SGHNT; CDR2 reads YYREEE (reference sequence). CDR3 size: 11 residues. In DNA form, the CDR3 reads TGTGCCAGCAGCTTGTTTGGAGAGCAGTACTTC. This gives the protein CASSLFGEQYF.

The V and J genes are TRBV9 and TRBJ2-1, with 11 bases lining up with TRBD2. Germline V gene sequence: CDR1 SGDLS, CDR2 YYNGEE. There are 15 residues in the CDR3. V lost 4 bases to trimming and J lost 8 bases; unmatched junction nucleotides: 8. CDR3 coding DNA: TGTGCCAGCAGCTCAACTAGCGGGAGATGGGATGAGCAGTTCTTC. This encodes CASSSTSGRWDEQFF.

The chain combines TRBV10-3 with TRBJ1-1; D may be TRBD1 (6 bases). V was pared by 2 bases and J by 0 bases, with 16 bases between. The CDR3 extends over 17 amino acids. CDR1 is ENHRY, CDR2 SYGVKD, per germline. CDR3 region: CAISEQAGAIMNTEAFF. DNA of the CDR3: TGTGCCATCAGTGAGCAGGCAGGGGCGATCATGAACACTGAAGCTTTCTTT.

This clone was seen a single time. The chain employs TRBV4-3 and TRBJ2-7; D gene uncertain. The V and J ends lost 1 base and 0 bases respectively, with 10 bases between them. The CDR3 totals 15 residues. Germline V gene sequence: CDR1 LGHNA, CDR2 YSLEER. In DNA form, the CDR3 reads TGCGCCAGCAGCCAAGCGGGCGGACCCTCCTACGAGCAGTACTTC. Its translation: CASSQAGGPSYEQYF.

The V call is TRBV9, the J call TRBJ1-1; perhaps TRBD1 as D (5 bases). The CDR3 consists of 15 residues. With 4 bases removed from V and 1 base from J, the gap between germline ends came to 14 bases. Per the germline V gene, CDR1 is SGDLS and CDR2 is YYNGEE. The CDR3 loop reads CASSPQDGRNTEAFF. Here the CDR3 DNA reads TGTGCCAGCAGCCCACAGGACGGGAGGAACACTGAAGCTTTCTTT.

Concerning this clone: Additional DNA sequences in this sample encode the identical CDR3. V gene TRBV2 combines with J gene TRBJ2-6, with D unclear. The CDR3 totals 13 residues. Germline loops: CDR1 SNHLY, CDR2 FYNNEI. Trimming removed 4 bases at V and 3 bases at J, with 4 bases between. The CDR3 DNA follows: TGTGCCAGCAGTGGGGGTGGGGCCAACGTCCTGACTTTC. This gives the protein CASSGGGANVLTF.

The chain joins TRBV7-2 to TRBJ2-6; D is ambiguous. CDR1 and CDR2 from the germline V gene are SGHTA and FQGNSA. CDR3 size: 14 residues. V dropped 2 bases and J dropped 2 bases, with 4 bases sitting between them. The CDR3 DNA is TGTGCCAGCAGCTTACGGACTGGGGCCAACGTCCTGACTTTC. Its protein is CASSLRTGANVLTF.

The genes are TRBV2 and TRBJ1-2; tentative D call: TRBD1 (5 bases). The germline V gene has CDR1 SNHLY and CDR2 FYNNEI. The CDR3 runs 14 residues. Trimming shortened V by 5 bases and J by 0 bases, and 10 bases separated the two germline ends. CDR3 bases: TGTGCCAGCAGTCCTCAGGGTTCTAACTATGGCTACACCTTC. Its translation is CASSPQGSNYGYTF.

The rearrangement uses TRBV29-1 and TRBJ1-1, with a weak D call TRBD1 (5 bases). The CDR3 totals 13 residues. Trimming removed 1 base at V and 5 bases at J, with 11 bases between. CDR1 is SQVTM and CDR2 is ANQGSEA in the germline V gene. The CDR3 region has the DNA TGCAGCGTTGAAGGCAGGGCACGGACTGAAGCTTTCTTT. It specifies CSVEGRARTEAFF.

The chain has TRBV18 and TRBJ2-7; tentative D call: TRBD2 (5 bases). The germline CDR1 and CDR2 sequences are KGHSH and LQKENI. The CDR3 runs to 16 residues. V was cut by 0 bases and J by 3 bases, with 15 bases left in between. The CDR3 region has the DNA TGTGCCAGCTCACCACCGGGCAATATCGGGAACTACGAGCAGTACTTC. Its protein is CASSPPGNIGNYEQYF.

The chain is built from TRBV18 and TRBJ1-1; 7 bases align to TRBD1. Germline CDR1 KGHSH, CDR2 LQKENI. Germline trimming cut 3 bases from V and 5 bases from J; bases unmatched to any gene: 12. This CDR3 has 16 amino acids. This CDR3 reads CASSPKEVTGSTEAFF. The CDR3 DNA reads as TGTGCCAGCTCACCCAAGGAAGTGACAGGGAGTACTGAAGCTTTCTTT.

The rearrangement uses TRBV5-4 and TRBJ2-7, with D perhaps TRBD1 or TRBD2 (6 bases each). Germline V gene sequence: CDR1 SGHNT, CDR2 YYREEE (reference sequence). Trimming cost V 0 bases and J 6 bases, with 10 bases left between them. The CDR3 length is 13 residues. The CDR3, as DNA: TGTGCCAGCAGCTTGGCGGGGGCACCCGAGCAGTACTTC. Its translation is CASSLAGAPEQYF.

The chain joins TRBV5-1 to TRBJ2-3, with 8 bases matching TRBD2. The CDR3 consists of 14 residues. Germline values: CDR1 SGHRS, CDR2 YFSETQ. After removal of 4 bases from V and 4 bases from J, the junction contained 5 bases not matched to a gene. The CDR3 DNA reads as TGCGCCAGCAGCCAGGTAGCGGGATCAGATACGCAGTATTTT. As protein: CASSQVAGSDTQYF.

The chain couples TRBV6-5 to TRBJ1-2; D ambiguous. The CDR3 spans 14 residues. The V gene's germline CDR1 is MNHEY and CDR2 SVGAGI. Trimming cost V 0 bases and J 5 bases, with 10 bases left between them. CDR3: CASSYSPGPYGYTF. CDR3 in DNA: TGTGCCAGCAGTTACTCTCCAGGACCATATGGCTACACCTTC.